The rows below give T cell receptor beta chains drawn from one sample of a study of response to subunit inactivated influenza vaccine. TCRdb fed the RT-PCR reads into MiXCR, producing one record per CDR3 protein. The table has over 150,000 distinct CDR3 sequences, around 10% seen once. The sequencing here drew on CD8+ T cells sorted from PBMCs, taken 23 to 25 months after vaccination. Source of these receptors: a man aged 50-75 years who received an inactivated influenza vaccine. Both conserved end residues are trimmed from each CDR3.

V gene,J gene,CDR3 protein
TRBV27,TRBJ2-7,ASSSTGVYEQY
TRBV12-3/TRBV12-4,TRBJ1-1,ASSPGEHLNTEAF
TRBV12-3/TRBV12-4,TRBJ2-1,ASSSGLAGPEQF
TRBV20-1,TRBJ2-1,SARDRTVSPNEQF
TRBV2,TRBJ2-7,ASSEARVQGVTYEQY
TRBV20-1,TRBJ2-6,SARDLGGLSGANVLT
TRBV10-2,TRBJ1-2,ASSETTVYYGYT
TRBV3-1,TRBJ2-1,ASSQGPSLAGGSYNEQF
TRBV9,TRBJ2-7,ASSGSGGGSYEQY
TRBV4-3,TRBJ2-7,ASSQDRGSSYEQY
TRBV14,TRBJ1-1,ASSQFGTEAF
TRBV6-5,TRBJ1-5,ASGYRAEGQPQH
TRBV3-1,TRBJ2-7,ASSPTSLLAGNYEQY
TRBV14,TRBJ2-5,ASTLWGPRETQY
TRBV20-1,TRBJ1-2,SARDTGVKDGYT
TRBV9,TRBJ2-6,ASSVQAGANVLT
TRBV5-4,TRBJ2-3,ASSNRDTHTDTQY
TRBV9,TRBJ2-1,ASSASGGTYNEQF
TRBV15,TRBJ2-5,ATSSSLAGFQETQY
TRBV6-5,TRBJ2-1,ASSLSGNSYNEQF
TRBV7-8,TRBJ1-2,ASSLGPPLYGYT
TRBV6-2/TRBV6-3,TRBJ2-1,ASSLPTSGMVNEQF
TRBV20-1,TRBJ2-1,SARASRGSLYNEQF
TRBV3-1,TRBJ2-3,ASSHGLRTDTQY
TRBV11-2,TRBJ2-7,ATGGLAYEQY
TRBV9,TRBJ2-1,ASSLAGESYNEQF
TRBV23-1,TRBJ2-7,ARGLSGALPYEQY
TRBV10-3,TRBJ2-1,AISAGQGDEQF
TRBV3-1,TRBJ2-5,ASSPSDRKETQY
TRBV20-1,TRBJ2-7,SASGAPVEGQSYEQY
TRBV28,TRBJ2-5,ASSSATSGQETQY
TRBV25-1,TRBJ2-7,ASSPLQGRAYEQY
TRBV29-1,TRBJ2-1,SVEGLLSSYNEQF
TRBV25-1,TRBJ2-7,ASSELGDSYEQY
TRBV6-1,TRBJ2-1,ASSLGGTAYNEQF
TRBV20-1,TRBJ2-7,SARDITEEYEQY
TRBV9,TRBJ2-3,ASSAETSTDTQY
TRBV6-1,TRBJ1-1,ASGDSFMNTEAF
TRBV28,TRBJ2-7,ASSSLLGTVDTSSYEQY
TRBV6-2/TRBV6-3,TRBJ2-1,ASTFSDEQF
TRBV4-3,TRBJ2-7,ASSVTQGSYEQY
TRBV9,TRBJ2-3,ASSSRTPDTQY
TRBV4-3,TRBJ1-2,ASSQSLQPGSYGYT
TRBV7-9,TRBJ2-2,ARTSRNTGELF
TRBV7-2,TRBJ2-7,ASSLAEGDEQY
TRBV5-6,TRBJ2-7,ASSLGHEDSYEQY
TRBV12-3/TRBV12-4,TRBJ2-3,ASALADTQY
TRBV20-1,TRBJ2-3,SGAGGAPDTQY
TRBV2,TRBJ2-7,ASSDSGTGPYEQY
TRBV11-2,TRBJ2-7,ASSPGSYVEQY